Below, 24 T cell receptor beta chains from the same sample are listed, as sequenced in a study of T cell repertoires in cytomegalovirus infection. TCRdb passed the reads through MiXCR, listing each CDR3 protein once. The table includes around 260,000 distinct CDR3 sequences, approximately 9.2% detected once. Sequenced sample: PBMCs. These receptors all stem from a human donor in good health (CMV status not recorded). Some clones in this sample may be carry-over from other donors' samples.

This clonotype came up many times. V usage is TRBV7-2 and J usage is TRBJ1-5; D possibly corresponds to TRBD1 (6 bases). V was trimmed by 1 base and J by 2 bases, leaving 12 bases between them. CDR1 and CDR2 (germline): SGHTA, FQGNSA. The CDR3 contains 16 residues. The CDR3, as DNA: TGTGCCAGCAGCTTAGGGGGGGCGAAGGGCAATCAGCCCCAGCATTTT. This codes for CASSLGGAKGNQPQHF.

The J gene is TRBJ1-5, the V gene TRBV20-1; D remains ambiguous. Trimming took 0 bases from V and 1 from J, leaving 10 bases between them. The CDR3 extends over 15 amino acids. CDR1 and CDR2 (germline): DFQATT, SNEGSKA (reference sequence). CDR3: CSARELGGSNQPQHF. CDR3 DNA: TGCAGTGCTAGAGAATTGGGTGGCAGCAATCAGCCCCAGCATTTT.

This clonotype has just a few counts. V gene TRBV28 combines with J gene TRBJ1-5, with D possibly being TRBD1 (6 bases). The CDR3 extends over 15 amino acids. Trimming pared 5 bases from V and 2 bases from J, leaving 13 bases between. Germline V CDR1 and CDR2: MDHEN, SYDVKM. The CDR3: CASSLQGSGNQPQHF. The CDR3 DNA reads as TGTGCCAGCAGTCTACAGGGCTCGGGCAATCAGCCCCAGCATTTT.

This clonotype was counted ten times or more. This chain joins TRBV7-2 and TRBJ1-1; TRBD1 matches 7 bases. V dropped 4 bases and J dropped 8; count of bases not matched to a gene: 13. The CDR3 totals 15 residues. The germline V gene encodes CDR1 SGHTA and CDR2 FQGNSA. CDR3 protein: CASSSTRTGWGEAFF. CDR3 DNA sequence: TGTGCCAGCAGCTCCACCAGGACAGGATGGGGCGAAGCTTTCTTT. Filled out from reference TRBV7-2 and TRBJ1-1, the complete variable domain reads GAGVSQSPSNKVTEKGKDVELRCDPISGHTALYWYRQSLGQGLEFLIYFQGNSAPDKSGLPSDRFSAERTGGSVSTLTIQRTQQEDSAVYLCASSSTRTGWGEAFFGQGTRLTVV.

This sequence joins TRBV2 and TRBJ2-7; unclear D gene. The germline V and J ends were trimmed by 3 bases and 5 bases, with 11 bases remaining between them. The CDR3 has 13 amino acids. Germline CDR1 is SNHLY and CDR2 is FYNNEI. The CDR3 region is CASSDRVFNEQYF. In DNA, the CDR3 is TGTGCCAGCAGTGATAGGGTATTCAACGAGCAGTACTTC. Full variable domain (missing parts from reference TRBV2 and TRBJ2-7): EPEVTQTPSHQVTQMGQEVILRCVPISNHLYFYWYRQILGQKVEFLVSFYNNEISEKSEIFDDQFSVERPDGSNFTLKIRSTKLEDSAMYFCASSDRVFNEQYFGPGTRLTVT.

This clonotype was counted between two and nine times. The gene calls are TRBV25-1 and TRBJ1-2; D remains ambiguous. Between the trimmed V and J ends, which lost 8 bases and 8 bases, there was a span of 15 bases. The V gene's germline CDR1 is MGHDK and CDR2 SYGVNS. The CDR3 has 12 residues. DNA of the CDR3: TGTGCCAGCTGGGGTGGGGATGAGGGCTACACCTTC. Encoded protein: CASWGGDEGYTF.

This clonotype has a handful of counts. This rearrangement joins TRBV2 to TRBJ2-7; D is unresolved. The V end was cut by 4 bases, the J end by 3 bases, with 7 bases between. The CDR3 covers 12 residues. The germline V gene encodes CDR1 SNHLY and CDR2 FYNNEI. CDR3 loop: CASSVADYEQYF. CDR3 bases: TGTGCCAGCAGTGTAGCTGACTACGAGCAGTACTTC. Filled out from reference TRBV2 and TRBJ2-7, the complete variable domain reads EPEVTQTPSHQVTQMGQEVILRCVPISNHLYFYWYRQILGQKVEFLVSFYNNEISEKSEIFDDQFSVERPDGSNFTLKIRSTKLEDSAMYFCASSVADYEQYFGPGTRLTVT.

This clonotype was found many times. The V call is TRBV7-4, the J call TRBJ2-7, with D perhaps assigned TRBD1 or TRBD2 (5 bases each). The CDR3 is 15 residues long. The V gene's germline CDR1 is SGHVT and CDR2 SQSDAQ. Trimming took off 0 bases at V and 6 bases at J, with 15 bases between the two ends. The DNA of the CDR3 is TGTGCCAGCAGCTTAGCGGTGACGGGGACGGTCGAGCAGTACTTC. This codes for CASSLAVTGTVEQYF.

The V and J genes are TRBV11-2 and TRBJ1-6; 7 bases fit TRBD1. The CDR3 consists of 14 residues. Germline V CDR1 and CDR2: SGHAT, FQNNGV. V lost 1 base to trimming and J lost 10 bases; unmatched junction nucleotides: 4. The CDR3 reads CASSLATGLSPLHF. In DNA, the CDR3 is TGTGCCAGCAGCTTAGCGACAGGGCTATCACCCCTCCACTTT.

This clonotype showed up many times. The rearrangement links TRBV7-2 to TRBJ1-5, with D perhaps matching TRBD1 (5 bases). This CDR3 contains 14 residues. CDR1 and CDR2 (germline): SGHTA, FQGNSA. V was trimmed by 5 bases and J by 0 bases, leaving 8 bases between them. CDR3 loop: CASSPGNSNQPQHF. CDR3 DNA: TGTGCCAGCAGCCCAGGGAATAGCAATCAGCCCCAGCATTTT.

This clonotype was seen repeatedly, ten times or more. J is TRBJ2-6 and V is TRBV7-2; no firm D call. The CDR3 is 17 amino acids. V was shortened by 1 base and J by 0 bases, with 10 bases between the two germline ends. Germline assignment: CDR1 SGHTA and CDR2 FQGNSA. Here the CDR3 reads CASSLVHQTSGANVLTF. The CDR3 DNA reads TGTGCCAGCAGCTTAGTCCATCAGACCTCTGGGGCCAACGTCCTGACTTTC.

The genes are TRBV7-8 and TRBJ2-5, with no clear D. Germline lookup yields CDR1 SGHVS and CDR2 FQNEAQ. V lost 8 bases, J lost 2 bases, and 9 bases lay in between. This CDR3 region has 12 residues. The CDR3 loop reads CASLSTQETQYF. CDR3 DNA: TGTGCCAGCTTAAGCACTCAAGAGACCCAGTACTTC.

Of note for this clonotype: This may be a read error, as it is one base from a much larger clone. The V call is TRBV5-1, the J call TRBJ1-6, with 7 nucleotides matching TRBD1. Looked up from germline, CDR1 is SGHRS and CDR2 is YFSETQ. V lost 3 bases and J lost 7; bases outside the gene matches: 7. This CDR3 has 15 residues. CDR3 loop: CASSWDSCPNSPLHF. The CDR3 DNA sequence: TGCGCCAGCAGCTGGGACAGCTGTCCGAATTCACCCCTCCACTTT.

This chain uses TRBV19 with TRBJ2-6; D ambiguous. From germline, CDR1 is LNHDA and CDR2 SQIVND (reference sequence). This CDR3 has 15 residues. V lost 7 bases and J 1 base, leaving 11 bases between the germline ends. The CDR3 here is CASKSLQSGANVLTF. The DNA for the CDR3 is TGTGCCAGTAAATCCCTACAGTCTGGGGCCAACGTCCTGACTTTC. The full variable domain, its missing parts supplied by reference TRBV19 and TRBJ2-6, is DGGITQSPKYLFRKEGQNVTLSCEQNLNHDAMYWYRQDPGQGLRLIYYSQIVNDFQKGDIAEGYSVSREKKESFPLTVTSAQKNPTAFYLCASKSLQSGANVLTFGAGSRLTVL.

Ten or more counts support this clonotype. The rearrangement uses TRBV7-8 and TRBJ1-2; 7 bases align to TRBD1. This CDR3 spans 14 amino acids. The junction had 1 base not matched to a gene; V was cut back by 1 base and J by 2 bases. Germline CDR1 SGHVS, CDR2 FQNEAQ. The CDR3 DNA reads TGTGCCAGCAGCTTAGGGGACAGCAACTATGGCTACACCTTC. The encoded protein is CASSLGDSNYGYTF.

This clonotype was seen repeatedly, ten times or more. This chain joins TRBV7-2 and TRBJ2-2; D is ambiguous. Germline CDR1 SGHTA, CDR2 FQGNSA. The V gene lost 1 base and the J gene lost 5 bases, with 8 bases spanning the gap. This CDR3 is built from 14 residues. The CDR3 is CASSLVRFTGELFF. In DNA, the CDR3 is TGTGCCAGCAGCTTAGTCAGATTTACCGGGGAGCTGTTTTTT.

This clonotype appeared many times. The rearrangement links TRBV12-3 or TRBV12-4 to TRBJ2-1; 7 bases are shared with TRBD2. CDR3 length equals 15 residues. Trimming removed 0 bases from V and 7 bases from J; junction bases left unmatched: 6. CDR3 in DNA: TGTGCCAGCAGTTTAGCGGGGGGAGGGCCGAATGAGCAGTTCTTC. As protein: CASSLAGGGPNEQFF.

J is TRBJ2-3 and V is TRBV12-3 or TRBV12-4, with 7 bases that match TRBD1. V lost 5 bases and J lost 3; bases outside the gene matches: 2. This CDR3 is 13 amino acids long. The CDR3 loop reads CASSGDRTDTQYF. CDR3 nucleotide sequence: TGTGCCAGCAGTGGGGACAGAACAGATACGCAGTATTTT.

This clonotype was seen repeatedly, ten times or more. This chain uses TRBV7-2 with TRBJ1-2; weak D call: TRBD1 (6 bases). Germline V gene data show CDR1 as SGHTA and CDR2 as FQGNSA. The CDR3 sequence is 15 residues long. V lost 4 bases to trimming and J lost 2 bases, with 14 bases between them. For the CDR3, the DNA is TGTGCCAGCAGCTCCGGGGGGGGGGGCAACTATGGCTACACCTTC. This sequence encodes CASSSGGGGNYGYTF.

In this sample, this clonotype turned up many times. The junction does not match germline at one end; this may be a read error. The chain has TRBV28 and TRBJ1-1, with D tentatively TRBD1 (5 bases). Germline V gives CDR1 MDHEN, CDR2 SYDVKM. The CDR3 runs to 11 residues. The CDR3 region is CASTPWGSEAF. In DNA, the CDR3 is TGTGCCAGCACTCCCTGGGGGTCTGAAGCTTTC.

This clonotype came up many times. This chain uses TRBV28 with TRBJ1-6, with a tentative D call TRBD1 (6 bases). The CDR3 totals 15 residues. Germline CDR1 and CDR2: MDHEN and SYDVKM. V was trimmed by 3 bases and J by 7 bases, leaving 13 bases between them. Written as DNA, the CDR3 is TGTGCCAGCAGTTTGCGGGGGGCAGGGAATTCACCCCTCCACTTT. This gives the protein CASSLRGAGNSPLHF.

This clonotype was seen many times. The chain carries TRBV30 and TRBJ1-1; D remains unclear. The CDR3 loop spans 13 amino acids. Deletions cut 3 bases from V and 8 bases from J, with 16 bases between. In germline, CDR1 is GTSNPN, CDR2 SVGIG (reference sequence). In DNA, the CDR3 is TGTGCCTGGAGAGAGGACGGCCCTAGGGAAGCTTTCTTT. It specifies CAWREDGPREAFF.

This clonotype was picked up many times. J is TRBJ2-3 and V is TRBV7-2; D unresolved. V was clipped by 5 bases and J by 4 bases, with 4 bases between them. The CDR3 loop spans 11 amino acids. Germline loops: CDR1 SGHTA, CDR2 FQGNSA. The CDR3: CASSVADTQYF. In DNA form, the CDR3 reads TGTGCCAGCAGCGTTGCAGATACGCAGTATTTT. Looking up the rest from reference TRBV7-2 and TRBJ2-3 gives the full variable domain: GAGVSQSPSNKVTEKGKDVELRCDPISGHTALYWYRQSLGQGLEFLIYFQGNSAPDKSGLPSDRFSAERTGGSVSTLTIQRTQQEDSAVYLCASSVADTQYFGPGTRLTVL.

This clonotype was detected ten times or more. Here the CDR3 DNA reads TGTGCCAGCAGTTCAGGGGAGGGCACTGAAGCTTTCTTT. As protein: CASSSGEGTEAFF. The chain employs TRBV6-4 and TRBJ1-1, with D possibly matching TRBD1 (6 bases). Trimming pared 5 bases from V and 4 bases from J, leaving 11 bases between. The CDR3 has 13 amino acids. Germline loops: CDR1 MRHNA, CDR2 SNTAGT.